This T cell receptor beta chain was observed in a study of identical twins (dated by TCRdb to about 2016). Regarding the study in general: The study deep-sequenced TCR alpha and beta repertoires from monozygotic twins, unrelated adults of various ages and cord blood to test whether fetal clonotypes persist. Replicate twin experiments were performed at different times using different library preparation protocols to rule out contamination.

V is reduced by 3 bases and J by 4 bases, leaving a spacing of 16 bases between them. The germline V gene supplies CDR1 SQVTM and CDR2 ANQGSEA. From the cysteine up to the phenylalanine, the CDR3 has a length of 15 residues. Here the CDR3 DNA is all that survives: 45 bases in frame from base 1. This clonotype was seen at least ten times. Its antigen specificity is not known. Per-base quality was not reported, and no clone a single base away is much larger than it. The library was produced with 5' RACE. The sample was run on an Illumina HiSeq 2000. Template switching introduced a universal primer binding site; the final cDNA contained a unique molecular identifier, enabling accurate counting of TCR cDNA molecules. First-strand cDNA for TCR alpha and beta chains was synthesized from specific primers in the conserved constant-segment region. To control for contamination, each cDNA library was double barcoded with a SMART-Mk sample barcode plus Illumina barcodes. TruSeq adapter sequences and Illumina sample barcodes were added in two successive PCR steps. Sequencing of the TCR alpha and beta cDNA libraries was done on the Illumina HiSeq platform using custom primers. As for the original processing: MiGEC processed the raw reads to extract unique molecular identifiers, while MiXCR was used to determine the CDR3 positions. Recombination models were inferred per individual with the repgenHMM and IGoR tools using an EM algorithm. The analysis of shared clonotypes was done with the tcR package in R, with sharing normalized by the product of cloneset sizes. To study raw recombination without the effects of thymic and clonal selection, out-of-frame nonproductive sequences were analyzed. The public reads were reanalyzed by TCRdb: fastp trimming at Q25, MiXCR alignment, in-frame beta chains only. Duplicate CDR3 protein sequences are folded into a single record with the most common DNA and genes. The V and J calls reflect TCRdb's pipeline rather than the authors' work. The sample table holds about 300,000 distinct CDR3 sequences, of which approximately 13% were seen once. The ten biggest clones cover approximately 7.6% of the sample.

Broader findings and caveats from the paper: Because the same donors could not be followed over many years, conclusions were based on cross-sectional statistical analysis. The excess sharing between twins in beta out-of-frame sequences was weaker because fewer shared sequences reduced the signal-to-noise ratio. Abundant cord blood beta clonotypes carried fewer insertions; young adult naive repertoires showed a weaker similar trend, while memory repertoires showed none. Compared with coincidental sharing between unrelated individuals, out-of-frame TCR alpha sequences shared between twins had an excess of sequences with low generation probability. In monozygotic twins, recombination models systematically underestimated out-of-frame TCR alpha sharing, but the models matched the sharing seen between unrelated individuals. Zero-insertion analyses could be partly confounded by invariant T cells such as MAIT and iNKT, though diverse VJ usage argued against such confounding for most clonotypes.

Only healthy Caucasian donors were included. The twin cohort consisted of three pairs of female monozygotic twins, all aged about 18 to 29 years. CD4+ and CD8+ T cell populations were isolated with positive isolation kits from Invitrogen. The data also belong to a second study, concerning yellow fever vaccine responses in identical twins. From the second report: According to the authors, the vaccine-induced T cell response in identical twins seemed to be partly convergent and partly specific to each individual. In identical twins, the study followed T cell clones that responded to the vaccine with precision.

The sequence was collected from a woman aged 18-30 years in good health. The chain links TRBV29-1 with TRBJ2-1; a tentative D call is TRBD2 (6 bases match). Sequences were obtained from CD8+ T cells sorted from blood. The CDR3 protein: CSVEGGPTSYNEQFF. The sequenced DNA: TGCAGCGTTGAGGGGGGACCGACCTCATACAATGAGCAGTTCTTC.